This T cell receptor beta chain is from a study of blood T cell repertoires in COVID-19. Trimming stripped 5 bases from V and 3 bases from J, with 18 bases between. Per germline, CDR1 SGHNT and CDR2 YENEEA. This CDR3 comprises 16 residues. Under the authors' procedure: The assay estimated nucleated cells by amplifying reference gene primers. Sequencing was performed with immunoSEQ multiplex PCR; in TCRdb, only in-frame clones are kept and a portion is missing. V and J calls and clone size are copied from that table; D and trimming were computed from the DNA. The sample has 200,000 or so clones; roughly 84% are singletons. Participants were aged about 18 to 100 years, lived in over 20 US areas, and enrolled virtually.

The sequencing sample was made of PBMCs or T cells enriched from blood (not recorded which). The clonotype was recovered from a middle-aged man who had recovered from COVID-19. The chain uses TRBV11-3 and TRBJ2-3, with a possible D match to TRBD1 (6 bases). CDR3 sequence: CASSPRGQRGTDTQYF. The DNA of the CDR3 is TGTGCCAGCAGCCCCCGAGGACAGCGAGGGACAGATACGCAGTATTTT.